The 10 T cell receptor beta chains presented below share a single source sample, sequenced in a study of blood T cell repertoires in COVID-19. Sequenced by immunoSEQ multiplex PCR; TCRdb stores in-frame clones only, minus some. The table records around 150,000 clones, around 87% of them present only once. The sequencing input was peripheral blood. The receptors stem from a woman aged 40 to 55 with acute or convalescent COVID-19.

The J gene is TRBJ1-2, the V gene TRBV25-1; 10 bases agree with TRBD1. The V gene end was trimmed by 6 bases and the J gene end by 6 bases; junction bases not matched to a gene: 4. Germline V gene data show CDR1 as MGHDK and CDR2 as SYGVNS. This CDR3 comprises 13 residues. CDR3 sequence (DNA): TGTGCCAGCAGGGACAGGGGGTTAAATGGCTACACCTTC. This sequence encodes CASRDRGLNGYTF.

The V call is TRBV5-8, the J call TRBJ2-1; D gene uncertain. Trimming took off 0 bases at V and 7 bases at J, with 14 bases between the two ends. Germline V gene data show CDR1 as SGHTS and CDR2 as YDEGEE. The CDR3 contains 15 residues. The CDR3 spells CASSLVFWANNEQFF. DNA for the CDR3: TGTGCCAGCAGCTTGGTCTTTTGGGCTAATAATGAGCAGTTCTTC.

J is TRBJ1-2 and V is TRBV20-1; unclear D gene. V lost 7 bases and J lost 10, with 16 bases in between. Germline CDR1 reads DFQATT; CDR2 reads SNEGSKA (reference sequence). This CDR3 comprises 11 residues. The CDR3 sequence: CSVLDYSDYTF. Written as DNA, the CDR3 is TGCAGTGTCCTGGACTACTCGGACTACACCTTC.

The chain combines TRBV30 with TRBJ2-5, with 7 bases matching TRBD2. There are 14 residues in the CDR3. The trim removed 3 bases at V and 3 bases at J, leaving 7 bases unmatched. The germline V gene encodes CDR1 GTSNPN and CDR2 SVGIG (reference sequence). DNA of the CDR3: TGTGCCTGGAGAGCACTAGCGATCAAAGAGACCCAGTACTTC. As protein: CAWRALAIKETQYF.

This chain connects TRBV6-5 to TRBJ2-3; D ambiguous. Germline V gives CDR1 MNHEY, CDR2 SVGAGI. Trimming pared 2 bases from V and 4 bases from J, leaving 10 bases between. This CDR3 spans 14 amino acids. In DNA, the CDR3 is TGTGCCAGCAGTTACCGAGTTCCCGCAGATACGCAGTATTTT. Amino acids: CASSYRVPADTQYF.

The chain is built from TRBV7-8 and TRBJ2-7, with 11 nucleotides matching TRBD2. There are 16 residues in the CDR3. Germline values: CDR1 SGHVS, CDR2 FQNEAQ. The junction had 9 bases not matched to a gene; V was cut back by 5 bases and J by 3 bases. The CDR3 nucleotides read TGTGCCAGCAGCGCACCGGGACTAGCGGCCATCTACGAGCAGTACTTC. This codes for CASSAPGLAAIYEQYF.

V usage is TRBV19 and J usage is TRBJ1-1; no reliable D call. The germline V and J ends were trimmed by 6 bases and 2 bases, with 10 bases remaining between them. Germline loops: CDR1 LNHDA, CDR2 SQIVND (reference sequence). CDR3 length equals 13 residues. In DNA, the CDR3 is TGTGCCAGTAGGAGGCCACTTAACACTGAAGCTTTCTTT. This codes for CASRRPLNTEAFF.

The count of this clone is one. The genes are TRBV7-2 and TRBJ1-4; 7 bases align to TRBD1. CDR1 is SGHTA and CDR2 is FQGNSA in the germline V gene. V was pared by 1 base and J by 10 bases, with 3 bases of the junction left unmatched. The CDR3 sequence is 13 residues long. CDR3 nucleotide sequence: TGTGCCAGCAGCTTAGACCCAGGGGGAAAACTGTTTTTT. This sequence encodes CASSLDPGGKLFF.

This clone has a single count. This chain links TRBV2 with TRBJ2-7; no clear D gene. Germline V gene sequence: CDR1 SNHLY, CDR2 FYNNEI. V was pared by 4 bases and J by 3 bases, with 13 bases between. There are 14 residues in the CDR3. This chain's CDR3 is CASSVWVRCYEQYF. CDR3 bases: TGTGCCAGCAGTGTGTGGGTGCGGTGCTACGAGCAGTACTTC.

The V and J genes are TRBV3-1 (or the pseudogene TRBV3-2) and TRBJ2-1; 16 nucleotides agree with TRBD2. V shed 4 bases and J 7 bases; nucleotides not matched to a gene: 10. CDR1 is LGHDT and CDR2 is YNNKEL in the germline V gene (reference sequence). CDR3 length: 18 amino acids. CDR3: CASSPGLAGGPSGNEQFF. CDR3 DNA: TGTGCCAGCAGCCCGGGACTAGCGGGAGGGCCCTCGGGGAATGAGCAGTTCTTC.